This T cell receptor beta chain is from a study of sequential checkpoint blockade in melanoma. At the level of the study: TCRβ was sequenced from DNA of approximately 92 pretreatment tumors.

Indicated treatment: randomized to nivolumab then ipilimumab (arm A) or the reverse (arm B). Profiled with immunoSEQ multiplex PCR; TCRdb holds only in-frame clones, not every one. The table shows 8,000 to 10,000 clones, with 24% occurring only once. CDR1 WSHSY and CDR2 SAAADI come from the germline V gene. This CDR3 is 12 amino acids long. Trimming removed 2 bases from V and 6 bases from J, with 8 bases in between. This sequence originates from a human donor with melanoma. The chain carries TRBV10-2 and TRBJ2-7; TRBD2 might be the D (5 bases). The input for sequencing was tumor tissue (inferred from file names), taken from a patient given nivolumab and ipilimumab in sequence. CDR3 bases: TGCGCCAGCAGTGAGCCCGGGATCGAGCAGTACTTC. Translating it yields CASSEPGIEQYF.